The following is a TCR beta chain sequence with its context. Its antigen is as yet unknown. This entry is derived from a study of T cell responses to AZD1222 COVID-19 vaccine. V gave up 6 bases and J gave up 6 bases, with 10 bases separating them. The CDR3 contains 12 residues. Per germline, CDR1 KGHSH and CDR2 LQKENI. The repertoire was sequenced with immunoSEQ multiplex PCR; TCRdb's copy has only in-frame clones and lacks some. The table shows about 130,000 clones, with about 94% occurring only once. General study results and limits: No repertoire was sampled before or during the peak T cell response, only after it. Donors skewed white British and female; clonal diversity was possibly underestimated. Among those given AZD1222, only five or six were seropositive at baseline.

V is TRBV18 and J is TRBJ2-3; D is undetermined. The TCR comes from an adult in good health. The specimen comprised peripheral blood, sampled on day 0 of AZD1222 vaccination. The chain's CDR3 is CASSPLGDTQYF. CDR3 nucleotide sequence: TGTGCCAGCTCTCCGCTTGGGGATACGCAGTATTTT.